The T cell receptor beta chain under discussion was sequenced for a study of technical replicates of blood from a handful of donors. Measured with immunoSEQ multiplex PCR; TCRdb has only the in-frame clones, and not every one. The table lists about 62,000 clones, roughly 98% of them singletons. This CDR3 has 13 residues. Germline CDR1 reads WNHNN; CDR2 reads SYGVQD (reference sequence). Trimming removed 3 bases at V and 5 bases at J, with 8 bases between. The J gene is TRBJ2-1, the V gene TRBV10-1, with D perhaps matching TRBD2 (6 bases). The receptor was isolated from a human donor in good health. Sequencing was done on a sample of T cells isolated from PBMCs. The CDR3 is CASSDREDNEQFF. The CDR3 DNA follows: TGCGCCAGCAGTGACAGGGAGGACAATGAGCAGTTCTTC.